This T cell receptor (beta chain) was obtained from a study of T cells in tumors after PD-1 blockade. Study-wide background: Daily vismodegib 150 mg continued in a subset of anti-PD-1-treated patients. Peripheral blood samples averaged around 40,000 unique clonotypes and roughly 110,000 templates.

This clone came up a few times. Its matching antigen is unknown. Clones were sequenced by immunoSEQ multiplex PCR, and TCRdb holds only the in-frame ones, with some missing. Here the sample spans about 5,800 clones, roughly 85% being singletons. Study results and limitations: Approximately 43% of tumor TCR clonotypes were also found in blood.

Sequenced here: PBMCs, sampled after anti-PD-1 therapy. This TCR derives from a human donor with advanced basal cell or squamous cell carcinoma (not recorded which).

The CDR3 DNA is TGCGCCAGCAGCTTTGGTCACGGGAACTATGGCTACACCTTC. This encodes CASSFGHGNYGYTF. The chain is built from TRBV5-1 and TRBJ1-2; D is uncertain. Germline loops: CDR1 SGHRS, CDR2 YFSETQ. V was trimmed by 2 bases and J by 2 bases, leaving 10 bases between them. The CDR3 covers 14 residues.